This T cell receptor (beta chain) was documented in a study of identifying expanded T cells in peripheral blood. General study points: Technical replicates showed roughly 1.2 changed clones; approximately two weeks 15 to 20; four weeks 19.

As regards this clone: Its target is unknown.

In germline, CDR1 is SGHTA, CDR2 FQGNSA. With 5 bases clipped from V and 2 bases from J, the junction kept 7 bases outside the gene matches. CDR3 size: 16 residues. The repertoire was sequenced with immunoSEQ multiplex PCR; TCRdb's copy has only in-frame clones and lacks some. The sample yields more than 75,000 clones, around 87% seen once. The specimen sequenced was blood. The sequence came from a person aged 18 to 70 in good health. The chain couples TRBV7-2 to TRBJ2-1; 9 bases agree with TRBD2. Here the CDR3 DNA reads TGTGCCAGCAGCCCACAGCGGGGGGTCGCCTACAATGAGCAGTTCTTC. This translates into CASSPQRGVAYNEQFF.